This T cell receptor (beta chain) was observed in a study of blood T cells in healthy people across ages. As to this clonotype: Antigen unknown.

A minimum of 7 million PBMCs was isolated per sample. The second PCR ran roughly 7 to 11 cycles with a sample-barcoded 5' primer and J-beta primers. TCRdb reprocessed the 5' RACE reads with MiXCR, giving one entry per CDR3 protein. The data contain approximately 830,000 distinct CDR3 sequences, approximately 67% of them singletons. The CDR3 has 14 residues. Germline V gene lookup returns CDR1 MNHEY and CDR2 SVGAGI. V was shortened by 6 bases and J by 4 bases, with 16 bases between the two germline ends. Findings and limits, study-wide: Correlation between TCR beta diversity and naive T cell percentage was strong. Compared with aged donors, long-lived donors showed fewer expanded clones, suggesting selection. Changes seen in expanded clonotypes were possibly confounded by donor CMV status left unknown.

The rearrangement uses TRBV6-5 and TRBJ2-7, with D possibly matching TRBD1 (6 bases). This receptor was taken from a man aged 25 to 40 in good health. Sequenced sample: blood. DNA of the CDR3: TGTGCCAGCAGCCTCAGGGGTGGCGGTTACGAGCAGTACTTC. This gives the protein CASSLRGGGYEQYF.